This T cell receptor beta chain was sequenced during a study of T-cell memory formation after mild COVID-19. Whole-study results and caveats: Memory cells collected pre-infection included some clones that later responded, suggesting cross-reactive memory joined. Contracting CD4+ clones were located mainly in CM and EM, and CD8+ clones in EMRA.

TCRdb re-called the 5' RACE reads with MiXCR, one entry per CDR3 protein. The table records 450,000 to 650,000 distinct CDR3 sequences, about 20% of them present only once. This clonotype was seen a handful of times. Its antigen is still unknown. The CDR3 extends over 14 amino acids. V was cut by 1 base and J by 4 bases, with 11 bases left in between. Germline values: CDR1 SGHRS, CDR2 YFSETQ. Sequencing used PBMCs or a T cell subset sorted from them (not recorded which). The sequence was collected from an adult woman who had mild COVID-19 (a few samples of this study predate the infection). Cell type and time point are not known. The chain combines TRBV5-1 with TRBJ1-1; the D gene is possibly TRBD1 (5 bases). Written as DNA, the CDR3 is TGCGCCAGCAGCTTGTCCTCAGGGCTCACTGAAGCTTTCTTT. Translation gives CASSLSSGLTEAFF.